Listed below are T cell receptor beta chains from one sample, sequenced in a study of T-cell reconstitution after alpha-beta-depleted transplantation in children. Via MiXCR, TCRdb re-called the PCR reads, giving one row per CDR3 protein. Of nearly 400,000 distinct CDR3 sequences in the sample, about a fifth were seen once. The sequencing here drew on PBMCs from the stem cell graft donor, taken from the stem cell graft. These receptors were obtained from a human donor who donated a stem cell graft to a child with acute myeloid leukemia. Both conserved end residues are part of each CDR3. A D gene is named only where the DNA matches it firmly. Only some rows state a clone size, as once, few, many or a class for expanded clones.

j_gene,d_gene,abundance,v_gene,CDR3aa,CDR3nt
TRBJ2-1,TRBD2,-,TRBV7-8,CASSSDGLAGVDEQFF,TGTGCCAGCAGCTCAGACGGACTAGCGGGAGTGGATGAGCAGTTCTTC
TRBJ2-7,-,-,TRBV29-1,CSVEFVTTVNSYEQYF,TGCAGCGTTGAATTCGTAACGACAGTTAACTCCTACGAGCAGTACTTC
TRBJ2-3,-,few,TRBV29-1,CSVVGTASYTDTQYF,TGCAGCGTTGTAGGTACAGCGTCCTACACAGATACGCAGTATTTT
TRBJ2-1,TRBD1,few,TRBV4-3,CASSQTRGLWQFF,TGCGCCAGCAGCCAGACCAGGGGGCTTTGGCAGTTCTTC
TRBJ2-4,-,-,TRBV12-3/TRBV12-4,CASSLRRQAKNIQYF,TGTGCCAGCAGTTTAAGGAGACAGGCTAAAAACATTCAGTACTTC
TRBJ2-3,-,-,TRBV12-3/TRBV12-4,CASSLRRGEGWDTQYF,TGTGCCAGCAGTTTACGTCGCGGGGAAGGTTGGGATACGCAGTATTTT
TRBJ2-6,TRBD1,many,TRBV10-3,CAISDRRGQGANVSGANVLTF,TGTGCCATCAGTGATCGTCGGGGACAGGGGGCGAATGTCTCTGGGGCCAACGTCCTGACTTTC
TRBJ2-1,-,few,TRBV7-2,CASSAMGGPYNEQFF,TGTGCCAGCAGCGCCATGGGAGGACCCTACAATGAGCAGTTCTTC
TRBJ2-1,TRBD2,many,TRBV29-1,CSVDAEWAGVRSSSYNEQFF,TGCAGCGTTGACGCGGAGTGGGCGGGAGTAAGGTCGAGCTCCTACAATGAGCAGTTCTTC
TRBJ2-2,TRBD2,-,TRBV4-2,CASSQESSGSNTGELFF,TGTGCCAGCAGCCAAGAATCTAGCGGATCGAACACCGGGGAGCTGTTTTTT
TRBJ2-7,-,medium-sized,TRBV4-2,CASSQVGDHEQYF,TGTGCCAGCAGCCAAGTGGGGGACCACGAGCAGTACTTC
TRBJ2-3,TRBD2,few,TRBV20-1,CSATSGRALPDTQYF,TGCAGTGCAACTAGCGGGAGGGCCCTCCCAGATACGCAGTATTTT
TRBJ1-5,-,few,TRBV4-2,CASSQEWGQVYQPQHF,TGTGCCAGCAGCCAAGAATGGGGGCAGGTCTATCAGCCCCAGCATTTT
TRBJ2-1,-,many,TRBV29-1,CSEREVGGHEQFF,TGCAGCGAGCGGGAAGTAGGGGGCCATGAGCAGTTCTTC
TRBJ2-2,-,-,TRBV12-3/TRBV12-4,CASSPRRRTTGELFF,TGTGCCAGCAGTCCCCGCAGGAGGACAACCGGGGAGCTGTTTTTT
TRBJ2-7,-,-,TRBV28,CASSTRLQGSTYEQYF,TGTGCCAGCAGCACCCGTCTACAGGGATCTACCTACGAGCAGTACTTC
TRBJ2-5,-,-,TRBV2,CASSELGSTETQYF,TGTGCCAGCAGTGAACTCGGGTCCACGGAGACCCAGTACTTC
TRBJ2-3,TRBD2,many,TRBV20-1,CSARDPRAGGGTDTQYF,TGCAGTGCTAGAGATCCCCGAGCGGGAGGTGGAACAGATACGCAGTATTTT
TRBJ1-4,-,few,TRBV4-3,CASSRGRRATNEKLFF,TGCGCCAGCAGCCGGGGGAGAAGGGCAACTAATGAAAAACTGTTTTTT
TRBJ2-4,-,many,TRBV20-1,CSAAGQGGRDIQYF,TGCAGTGCAGCAGGACAGGGAGGGAGAGACATTCAGTACTTC
TRBJ2-1,-,many,TRBV12-3/TRBV12-4,CASSSGSVIGRGYNEQFF,TGTGCCAGCAGTTCAGGCAGTGTTATAGGTCGGGGTTACAATGAGCAGTTCTTC
TRBJ2-3,TRBD1,many,TRBV29-1,CSVATTGATDTQYF,TGCAGCGTTGCCACCACAGGGGCCACAGATACGCAGTATTTT
TRBJ2-2,-,few,TRBV29-1,CSVDGRNSGELFF,TGCAGCGTTGACGGCCGGAATTCCGGGGAGCTGTTTTTT
TRBJ1-1,TRBD1,few,TRBV7-2,CASSLVQGMGAEAFF,TGTGCCAGCAGCTTAGTACAGGGGATGGGAGCTGAAGCTTTCTTT
TRBJ1-1,-,-,TRBV5-1,CASSPVAGTTEAFF,TGCGCCAGCAGCCCCGTTGCAGGGACCACTGAAGCTTTCTTT
TRBJ1-2,TRBD1,few,TRBV5-1,CASSRSGTGNYGYTF,TGCGCCAGCAGCCGCTCCGGGACAGGCAACTATGGCTACACCTTC
TRBJ2-4,-,-,TRBV20-1,CSARGLAKNIQYF,TGCAGTGCTAGGGGGCTAGCCAAAAACATTCAGTACTTC
TRBJ2-3,TRBD1,-,TRBV7-9,CASSLVSGGATDTQYF,TGTGCCAGCAGCTTAGTTTCAGGGGGCGCGACAGATACGCAGTATTTT
TRBJ1-1,-,-,TRBV14,CASHDSGALDTEAFF,TGTGCCAGCCATGACAGCGGGGCGTTGGACACTGAAGCTTTCTTT
TRBJ2-7,TRBD1,-,TRBV29-1,CSVELPGQYYEQYF,TGCAGCGTTGAACTACCGGGACAGTACTACGAGCAGTACTTC
TRBJ2-1,TRBD2,-,TRBV11-2,CASRSTSGLTRSYNEQFF,TGTGCCAGCAGGTCCACTAGCGGCCTTACTCGATCCTACAATGAGCAGTTCTTC
TRBJ2-3,TRBD2,few,TRBV28,CASSWVWRLAGQSSTDTQYF,TGTGCCAGCAGTTGGGTATGGAGACTAGCGGGGCAATCTAGCACAGATACGCAGTATTTT
TRBJ2-1,TRBD2,few,TRBV12-3/TRBV12-4,CASSFSGKEGNEQFF,TGTGCCAGCAGTTTTAGCGGGAAGGAGGGAAATGAGCAGTTCTTC
TRBJ2-2,-,few,TRBV27,CASSPPEGGGELFF,TGTGCCAGCAGTCCCCCCGAGGGAGGCGGGGAGCTGTTTTTT
TRBJ2-7,TRBD2,many,TRBV10-3,CAIRSGGETYEQYF,TGTGCCATCAGGAGCGGGGGGGAAACCTACGAGCAGTACTTC
TRBJ1-1,-,-,TRBV24-1,CATSERVMRAEAFF,TGTGCCACCAGTGAGAGGGTTATGAGAGCTGAAGCTTTCTTT
TRBJ2-7,TRBD2,-,TRBV12-3/TRBV12-4,CASSFSGRGPEQYF,TGTGCCAGCAGTTTTAGCGGGAGAGGTCCCGAGCAGTACTTC
TRBJ2-7,TRBD1,-,TRBV7-8,CASSTRAGTGDNEQYF,TGTGCCAGCAGCACAAGAGCCGGGACAGGGGACAACGAGCAGTACTTC
TRBJ2-1,-,many,TRBV25-1,CASSGDGSPHNEQFF,TGTGCCAGCAGTGGCGACGGGAGTCCCCACAATGAGCAGTTCTTC
TRBJ2-7,TRBD1,few,TRBV24-1,CATSAKQGGEQYF,TGTGCCACCAGTGCAAAACAGGGGGGCGAGCAGTACTTC
TRBJ2-1,-,few,TRBV28,CASSPSPRQRGNEQFF,TGTGCCAGCAGCCCTTCACCGCGACAGAGAGGGAATGAGCAGTTCTTC
TRBJ2-1,TRBD2,few,TRBV12-3/TRBV12-4,CASSFLLLGRGGYNEQFF,TGTGCCAGCAGTTTTTTACTTTTGGGCCGGGGGGGATACAATGAGCAGTTCTTC